One sample yielded the 9 T cell receptor beta chains listed below, sequenced in a study of cytomegalovirus exposure and HLA in healthy donors. The PCR contained 60 Vbeta and 13 Jbeta primers. Produced via immunoSEQ multiplex PCR; TCRdb's table is partial and in-frame only. The table has around 200,000 clones, around 78% seen once; the top ten hold around 1.9%. The sample consisted of PBMCs. The source of these receptors is a man aged 25-45 years in good health and CMV-seronegative.

The rearrangement links TRBV29-1 to TRBJ2-1; TRBD1 agrees at 8 bases. This CDR3 is built from 13 residues. J was trimmed by 7 bases and V by 5 bases; bases with no gene match: 7. CDR1 SQVTM and CDR2 ANQGSEA come from the germline V gene. The CDR3, as DNA: TGCAGCGTTTGGACAGGGTCATGGAATGAGCAGTTCTTC. Residues: CSVWTGSWNEQFF.

The chain joins TRBV7-2 to TRBJ2-7, with 11 bases that match TRBD2. V shed 4 bases and J 11 bases; nucleotides not matched to a gene: 10. The CDR3 totals 14 residues. Germline-derived CDR1 and CDR2 are SGHTA and FQGNSA. The CDR3 is CASSSEFSGRGEYF. As DNA, the CDR3 is TGTGCCAGCAGCTCCGAATTTAGCGGGAGGGGGGAGTACTTC.

This chain uses TRBV11-3 with TRBJ1-3; 8 bases fit TRBD1. This CDR3 region has 15 residues. V trimming: 3 bases; J trimming: 0 bases; junction bases outside the gene matches: 1. Germline V gene data show CDR1 as SGHNT and CDR2 as YENEEA. In DNA, the CDR3 is TGTGCCAGCAGCTTCGGACAGGGCTCTGGAAACACCATATATTTT. It translates to CASSFGQGSGNTIYF.

The genes are TRBV11-2 and TRBJ1-3; D may be TRBD1 (5 bases). CDR1 SGHAT and CDR2 FQNNGV come from the germline V gene. There are 16 residues in the CDR3. Trimming left V 0 bases short and J 4 bases short, with 13 bases between. The CDR3 bases are TGTGCCAGCAGCTTAGATCGGGGGTCTGCCGGAAACACCATATATTTT. Amino acid sequence: CASSLDRGSAGNTIYF.

This sequence joins TRBV7-6 and TRBJ2-7; tentative D call: TRBD1 (6 bases). The germline gives CDR1 SGHVS, CDR2 FNYEAQ. CDR3 size: 13 residues. Trimming took 4 bases from V and 5 from J, leaving 12 bases between them. CDR3 sequence (DNA): TGTGCCAGCAGCTACGGGACAATTGACGAGCAGTACTTC. Its protein is CASSYGTIDEQYF.

The chain has TRBV18 and TRBJ1-4; D is unresolved. The CDR3 covers 13 residues. CDR1 and CDR2 from the germline V gene are KGHSH and LQKENI. V lost 1 base and J 7 bases, leaving 7 bases between the germline ends. In DNA form, the CDR3 reads TGTGCCAGCTCACCACGCGGGGTTGAAAAACTGTTTTTT. Translated: CASSPRGVEKLFF.

The CDR3 DNA reads as TGTGCCAGTAGTATTGAGGGAACCTCTGGGGCCAACGTCCTGACTTTC. Its translation: CASSIEGTSGANVLTF. The V call is TRBV19, the J call TRBJ2-6, with a possible D match to TRBD2 (5 bases). The CDR3 spans 16 residues. V lost 3 bases to trimming and J lost 0 bases, with 9 bases between them. Germline CDR1 reads LNHDA; CDR2 reads SQIVND (reference sequence).

The chain carries TRBV5-1 and TRBJ1-1; 8 bases match TRBD1. The CDR3 length is 14 residues. After removal of 4 bases from V and 3 bases from J, the junction contained 5 bases not matched to a gene. CDR1 SGHRS and CDR2 YFSETQ come from the germline V gene. The CDR3 sequence: CASSLDRADTEAFF. The CDR3 DNA reads TGCGCCAGCAGCCTGGACAGGGCAGACACTGAAGCTTTCTTT.

The chain uses TRBV15 and TRBJ2-1; TRBD2 is a possible D gene (7 bases). The CDR3 has 15 amino acids. Looked up from germline, CDR1 is LNHNV and CDR2 is YYDKDF (reference sequence). The germline V and J ends were trimmed by 3 bases and 6 bases, with 15 bases remaining between them. The CDR3 DNA reads as TGTGCCACCAGCAGGGGGGGGCGTAAAACCAATGAGCAGTTCTTC. It specifies CATSRGGRKTNEQFF.